A single sample is the source of the 26 T cell receptor beta chains below, sequenced in a study of blood T cell repertoires in COVID-19. Profiling relied on immunoSEQ multiplex PCR, and the TCRdb table lists in-frame clones only, not all of them. This sample yields around 300,000 clones, of which around nine tenths are seen a single time; 2% to 2.5% belongs to the top ten. The sequencing sample was made of peripheral blood. The origin of the receptors is a man aged 45-65 years with acute or convalescent COVID-19.

This chain joins TRBV7-2 and TRBJ2-3; tentative D call: TRBD2 (6 bases). V was pared by 5 bases and J by 6 bases, with 15 bases between. This CDR3 comprises 14 residues. Germline loops: CDR1 SGHTA, CDR2 FQGNSA. The CDR3 nucleotides read TGTGCCAGCAGCCCCGGAGGGGAGAGGGATACGCAGTATTTT. It encodes CASSPGGERDTQYF. Complete variable domain (other parts from reference TRBV7-2 and TRBJ2-3): GAGVSQSPSNKVTEKGKDVELRCDPISGHTALYWYRQSLGQGLEFLIYFQGNSAPDKSGLPSDRFSAERTGGSVSTLTIQRTQQEDSAVYLCASSPGGERDTQYFGPGTRLTVL.

V usage is TRBV13 and J usage is TRBJ1-5, with a weak D call TRBD1 (6 bases). The CDR3 is 18 amino acids. Trimming left V 4 bases short and J 7 bases short, with 26 bases between. Germline V CDR1 and CDR2: PRHDT, FYEKMQ (reference sequence). The CDR3 region has the DNA TGTGCCAGCAGCTCGACCGCCCTGCTAGGGGGGCGGGGGCAGCCCCAGCATTTT. It codes for CASSSTALLGGRGQPQHF.

The chain joins TRBV6-2 or TRBV6-3 to TRBJ2-3; TRBD2 matches at 9 bases. The CDR3 runs to 18 residues. V lost 1 base, J lost 2 bases, and 10 bases stayed unmatched. Germline CDR1 and CDR2: MNHEY and SVGEGT. The CDR3 here is CASSYLWRGGDHTDTQYF. The CDR3 coding sequence is TGTGCCAGCAGTTACTTATGGCGGGGGGGCGACCACACAGATACGCAGTATTTT.

This chain connects TRBV19 to TRBJ1-5; 7 bases match TRBD1. The V gene's germline CDR1 is LNHDA and CDR2 SQIVND (reference sequence). The V and J ends lost 3 bases and 6 bases, in that order; junction bases with no gene match: 5. The CDR3 sequence is 14 residues long. The CDR3 nucleotides are TGTGCCAGTAGTATGTGGGACAGAAGTCAGCCCCAGCATTTT. This translates into CASSMWDRSQPQHF. The variable domain in full, with the rest retrieved from reference TRBV19 and TRBJ1-5, is DGGITQSPKYLFRKEGQNVTLSCEQNLNHDAMYWYRQDPGQGLRLIYYSQIVNDFQKGDIAEGYSVSREKKESFPLTVTSAQKNPTAFYLCASSMWDRSQPQHFGDGTRLSIL.

Notes on this clone: Different DNA sequences within this sample yield the same CDR3. The rearrangement uses TRBV5-1 and TRBJ2-7; D not resolved. Germline V CDR1 and CDR2: SGHRS, YFSETQ. V lost 1 base to trimming and J lost 3 bases, with 5 bases between them. The CDR3 has 12 amino acids. DNA of the CDR3: TGCGCCAGCAGCTTGATCGGCTACGAGCAGTACTTC. It yields the protein CASSLIGYEQYF.

The chain links TRBV3-1 (or the pseudogene TRBV3-2) to TRBJ1-1; the D is unclear. Trimming stripped 1 base from V and 6 bases from J, with 12 bases between. Germline V gene data show CDR1 as LGHDT and CDR2 as YNNKEL (reference sequence). CDR3 size: 14 residues. For the CDR3, the DNA is TGTGCCAGCAGCCAAGGACTTGATTATGCTGAAGCTTTCTTT. Translated: CASSQGLDYAEAFF.

The chain couples TRBV7-2 to TRBJ2-7; TRBD1 agrees at 8 bases. The CDR3 consists of 16 residues. CDR1 is SGHTA, CDR2 FQGNSA, per germline. The V gene end was trimmed by 5 bases and the J gene end by 1 base; junction bases not matched to a gene: 10. CDR3 bases: TGTGCCAGCAGCCCACCAAGGGGGACAGGTTCCTACGAGCAGTACTTC. This codes for CASSPPRGTGSYEQYF.

The V and J genes are TRBV4-2 and TRBJ1-1, with a possible D match to TRBD1 (5 bases). Germline V lookup: CDR1 LGHNA, CDR2 YNFKEQ. V lost 3 bases and J 8 bases, leaving 7 bases between the germline ends. This CDR3 is built from 11 residues. The CDR3 sequence is CASSQGGEAFF. DNA of the CDR3: TGTGCCAGCAGCCAGGGGGGAGAAGCTTTCTTT.

This clone appeared a few times. V and J are TRBV19 and TRBJ1-6; D is possibly TRBD1 (6 bases). Germline CDR1 LNHDA, CDR2 SQIVND (reference sequence). The CDR3 sequence is 14 residues long. Trimming cost V 9 bases and J 3 bases, with 12 bases left between them. CDR3 DNA: TGTGCCAGCCTCTTGGGACACTATAATTCACCCCTCCACTTT. Translation: CASLLGHYNSPLHF. Full variable domain (missing parts from reference TRBV19 and TRBJ1-6): DGGITQSPKYLFRKEGQNVTLSCEQNLNHDAMYWYRQDPGQGLRLIYYSQIVNDFQKGDIAEGYSVSREKKESFPLTVTSAQKNPTAFYLCASLLGHYNSPLHFGNGTRLTVT.

CDR3 bases: TGCGCCAGCAGCTTGGGGCCTCGGGACAGGGATTACTATGGCTACACCTTC. Translating it yields CASSLGPRDRDYYGYTF. The chain couples TRBV5-1 to TRBJ1-2, with 9 bases fitting TRBD1. Germline-derived CDR1 and CDR2 are SGHRS and YFSETQ. J lost 3 bases, V lost 0 bases, and 9 bases had no gene match. The CDR3 extends over 17 amino acids.

V gene TRBV19 combines with J gene TRBJ2-7; a weak D match, TRBD1 (5 bases). The CDR3 sequence is 14 residues long. Germline V CDR1 and CDR2: LNHDA, SQIVND (reference sequence). Between the trimmed V and J ends, which lost 3 bases and 2 bases, there was a span of 11 bases. DNA for the CDR3: TGTGCCAGTAGTATCTCGGCAGGGACCTACGAGCAGTACTTC. This encodes CASSISAGTYEQYF.

For the CDR3, the DNA is TGTGCCAGCTCGGGGAGGCGGAGCAATCAGCCCCAGCATTTT. This gives the protein CASSGRRSNQPQHF. This chain uses TRBV27 with TRBJ1-5, with D unresolved. Germline values: CDR1 MNHEY, CDR2 SMNVEV (reference sequence). This CDR3 region has 14 residues. The V end was cut by 8 bases, the J end by 1 base, with 12 bases between.

This chain uses TRBV7-9 with TRBJ2-3; TRBD2 matches at 12 bases. V lost 6 bases to trimming and J lost 0 bases; unmatched junction nucleotides: 13. Germline V gives CDR1 SEHNR, CDR2 FQNEAQ (reference sequence). The CDR3 covers 19 residues. The CDR3 DNA reads as TGTGCCAGCAGTCCTCGTCCCGGGACTAGCGGGCCTAGCACAGATACGCAGTATTTT. Amino acids: CASSPRPGTSGPSTDTQYF. Looking up the rest from reference TRBV7-9 and TRBJ2-3 gives the full variable domain: DTGVSQNPRHKITKRGQNVTFRCDPISEHNRLYWYRQTLGQGPEFLTYFQNEAQLEKSRLLSDRFSAERPKGSFSTLEIQRTEQGDSAMYLCASSPRPGTSGPSTDTQYFGPGTRLTVL.

The chain links TRBV5-4 to TRBJ1-2, with D unresolved. The germline V gene has CDR1 SGHNT and CDR2 YYREEE (reference sequence). V was trimmed by 3 bases and J by 1 base, leaving 16 bases between them. The CDR3 spans 16 residues. CDR3 loop: CASSSNIVRHNYGYTF. The CDR3 DNA sequence: TGTGCCAGCAGCTCCAACATAGTGAGACATAACTATGGCTACACCTTC.

The chain has TRBV3-1 (or the pseudogene TRBV3-2) and TRBJ2-7, with TRBD1 as a possible D gene (6 bases). CDR1 and CDR2 (germline): LGHDT, YNNKEL (reference sequence). The CDR3 is 13 amino acids. The germline V and J ends were trimmed by 6 bases and 3 bases, with 12 bases remaining between them. In DNA, the CDR3 is TGTGCCAGCAGTGCGGACAGTTTCTACGAGCAGTACTTC. Translated, it gives CASSADSFYEQYF.

V and J are TRBV5-4 and TRBJ2-7, with D perhaps TRBD1 (6 bases). V dropped 6 bases and J dropped 0 bases, with 28 bases sitting between them. The CDR3 totals 19 residues. The germline V gene encodes CDR1 SGHNT and CDR2 YYREEE (reference sequence). The CDR3 spells CASIKRGGHGQTGSYEQYF. In DNA, the CDR3 is TGTGCCAGCATTAAACGTGGGGGACACGGACAAACGGGCTCCTACGAGCAGTACTTC. The whole variable domain, filled in from reference TRBV5-4 and TRBJ2-7, reads ETGVTQSPTHLIKTRGQQVTLRCSSQSGHNTVSWYQQALGQGPQFIFQYYREEENGRGNFPPRFSGLQFPNYSSELNVNALELDDSALYLCASIKRGGHGQTGSYEQYFGPGTRLTVT.

This chain connects TRBV10-1 to TRBJ2-2; 12 nucleotides line up with TRBD1. J lost 5 bases, V lost 6 bases, and 4 bases had no gene match. The CDR3 has 15 residues. Germline values: CDR1 WNHNN, CDR2 SYGVQD (reference sequence). CDR3 DNA: TGCGCCAGCAGCGAGGGACAGGGGGCGACCGGGGAGCTGTTTTTT. Translating gives CASSEGQGATGELFF.

CDR3 region: CASSGSAWADYGYTF. The CDR3 coding sequence is TGTGCCAGTAGTGGCTCCGCCTGGGCTGACTATGGCTACACCTTC. The chain recombines TRBV19 with TRBJ1-2; D unresolved. There are 15 residues in the CDR3. CDR1 is LNHDA and CDR2 is SQIVND in the germline V gene (reference sequence). V was trimmed by 5 bases and J by 3 bases, leaving 16 bases between them.

The rearrangement links TRBV27 to TRBJ2-2, with D maybe TRBD1 (5 bases). The CDR3 is 15 residues long. V gave up 3 bases and J gave up 6 bases, with 14 bases separating them. Germline CDR1 MNHEY, CDR2 SMNVEV (reference sequence). As DNA, the CDR3 is TGTGCCAGCAGTTTCCCACCCGTGGGGCCCGGGGAGCTGTTTTTT. Residues: CASSFPPVGPGELFF.

The genes are TRBV19 and TRBJ1-6; tentatively, D is TRBD1 (5 bases). Germline values: CDR1 LNHDA, CDR2 SQIVND (reference sequence). The CDR3 extends over 14 amino acids. V was pared by 5 bases and J by 9 bases, with 14 bases between. The CDR3 nucleotides are TGTGCCAGTAGTGCAAATCGGGGGGGTTCACCCCTCCACTTT. Amino acid sequence: CASSANRGGSPLHF.

This chain joins TRBV5-1 and TRBJ2-3; TRBD1 might be the D (5 bases). The germline V gene encodes CDR1 SGHRS and CDR2 YFSETQ. This CDR3 has 14 residues. The V end was cut by 2 bases, the J end by 4 bases, with 11 bases between. CDR3 sequence: CASSFMGLADTQYF. CDR3 coding DNA: TGCGCCAGCAGCTTCATGGGGCTCGCAGATACGCAGTATTTT.

This clone was counted a single time. The gene calls are TRBV18 and TRBJ2-2; possibly TRBD2 for D (6 bases). CDR1 KGHSH and CDR2 LQKENI come from the germline V gene. With 6 bases removed from V and 7 bases from J, the gap between germline ends came to 21 bases. This CDR3 is 16 amino acids long. CDR3 region: CASSPFGGALLGELFF. In nucleotides, the CDR3 is TGTGCCAGCTCCCCCTTCGGAGGGGCCCTCCTCGGGGAGCTGTTTTTT.

This sequence joins TRBV18 and TRBJ1-2; D perhaps matches TRBD1 (6 bases). This CDR3 has 13 amino acids. V lost 3 bases and J lost 5, with 10 bases in between. Germline assignment: CDR1 KGHSH and CDR2 LQKENI. The chain's CDR3 is CASSPSGEYGYTF. The CDR3 DNA is TGTGCCAGCTCACCCTCAGGGGAATATGGCTACACCTTC. Based on the CDR3 plus reference TRBV18 and TRBJ1-2, the full variable domain is NAGVMQNPRHLVRRRGQEARLRCSPMKGHSHVYWYRQLPEEGLKFMVYLQKENIIDESGMPKERFSAEFPKEGPSILRIQQVVRGDSAAYFCASSPSGEYGYTFGSGTRLTVV.

The chain links TRBV25-1 to TRBJ2-3, with D possibly matching TRBD1 (6 bases). Germline-derived CDR1 and CDR2 are MGHDK and SYGVNS. The V gene lost 0 bases and the J gene lost 1 base, with 8 bases spanning the gap. There are 15 residues in the CDR3. The chain's CDR3 is CASSEYYRGTDTQYF. The CDR3 nucleotides read TGTGCCAGCAGTGAATATTACAGGGGCACAGATACGCAGTATTTT.

The rearrangement links TRBV2 to TRBJ2-3; D is ambiguous. Germline V gene sequence: CDR1 SNHLY, CDR2 FYNNEI. The CDR3 sequence is 11 residues long. Trimming shortened V by 6 bases and J by 4 bases, and 5 bases separated the two germline ends. CDR3 loop: CASRQADTQYF. The CDR3 bases are TGTGCCAGCAGGCAGGCAGATACGCAGTATTTT.

The V and J genes are TRBV2 and TRBJ1-2; 7 bases align to TRBD1. This CDR3 comprises 16 residues. CDR1 and CDR2 from the germline V gene are SNHLY and FYNNEI. V gave up 3 bases and J gave up 2 bases; unmatched junction bases: 9. CDR3 nucleotides: TGTGCCAGCAGTGAGATAGACAGGGTGGCCAACTATGGCTACACCTTC. It codes for CASSEIDRVANYGYTF.